The TCR beta chain under discussion was sequenced for a study of blood T cell repertoires in COVID-19. Study as a whole: The study drew acute and convalescent COVID-19 samples from the United States, Italy and Spain. PBMCs, B-cell-depleted T cells, or T cells were the source of the cDNA or gDNA that made up the material.

In the authors' methods: Amplification of reference gene primers provided the estimated nucleated cell counts. Libraries were prepared by immunoSEQ multiplex PCR; TCRdb keeps only in-frame clonotypes and omits some of them. V and J calls and clone size come straight from that table; D and trimming were deduced from the DNA. This sample has approximately 250,000 clones, with 65% to 90% found just once. CDR3 length: 17 residues. The germline CDR1 and CDR2 sequences are MNHEY and SMNVEV (reference sequence). The V segment lost 3 bases and the J segment 4 bases; nucleotides outside the gene matches: 5. The sequenced sample was peripheral blood. This chain uses TRBV27 with TRBJ1-6; 11 bases align to TRBD1. This clonotype was obtained from a man aged 30 to 45 with active or convalescent COVID-19. The CDR3 loop is CASSFRDRGSYNSPLHF. CDR3 sequence (DNA): TGTGCCAGCAGTTTCCGGGACAGGGGGTCGTATAATTCACCCCTCCACTTT.